These T cell receptor beta chains were read from a single sample in a study of cytomegalovirus exposure and HLA in healthy donors. Here immunoSEQ multiplex PCR was the method, and the copy in TCRdb shows in-frame clones only, minus some. This sample yields some 150,000 clones, of which 75% to 80% are seen a single time; about 1.7% belongs to the top ten. The specimen was PBMCs. Receptors were obtained from a woman aged 25 to 39 in good health and CMV-seronegative. Both conserved end residues are part of each CDR3. D genes are given only for firm matches. Where a row states a size, it is once, few, many or the class of an expanded clone; other rows omit it.

cdr3_length: 16
j_call: TRBJ2-3
v_call: TRBV11-2
d_call: TRBD1
clone_size: -
cdr3_aa: CASSPGQGISTDTQYF
cdr3_nt: TGTGCCAGCAGCCCAGGACAGGGGATTAGCACAGATACGCAGTATTTT

cdr3_length: 15
j_call: TRBJ1-6
v_call: TRBV19
d_call: -
clone_size: -
cdr3_aa: CASSIEQGGGSPLHF
cdr3_nt: TGTGCCAGTAGTATCGAACAGGGCGGCGGTTCACCCCTCCACTTT

cdr3_length: 14
j_call: TRBJ1-1
v_call: TRBV10-1
d_call: -
clone_size: -
cdr3_aa: CASSENRANTEAFF
cdr3_nt: TGCGCCAGCAGTGAGAACAGGGCGAACACTGAAGCTTTCTTT

cdr3_length: 11
j_call: TRBJ2-1
v_call: TRBV20-1
d_call: -
clone_size: -
cdr3_aa: CSALSYNEQFF
cdr3_nt: TGCAGTGCCCTTTCCTACAATGAGCAGTTCTTC

cdr3_length: 18
j_call: TRBJ2-1
v_call: TRBV19
d_call: TRBD2
clone_size: -
cdr3_aa: CASSIGGGRARSYNEQFF
cdr3_nt: TGTGCCAGTAGTATAGGGGGCGGGAGGGCCCGATCCTACAATGAGCAGTTCTTC

cdr3_length: 15
j_call: TRBJ2-5
v_call: TRBV6-5
d_call: TRBD2
clone_size: -
cdr3_aa: CASSYPSGDGETQYF
cdr3_nt: TGTGCCAGCAGTTATCCTAGCGGGGATGGAGAGACCCAGTACTTC

cdr3_length: 13
j_call: TRBJ1-2
v_call: TRBV11-2
d_call: -
clone_size: -
cdr3_aa: CASSLNRPHGYTF
cdr3_nt: TGTGCCAGCAGCTTAAACAGGCCTCATGGCTACACCTTC

cdr3_length: 14
j_call: TRBJ2-7
v_call: TRBV5-5
d_call: -
clone_size: -
cdr3_aa: CASSLARFSYEQYF
cdr3_nt: TGTGCCAGCAGCTTGGCTAGGTTCTCCTACGAGCAGTACTTC

cdr3_length: 17
j_call: TRBJ1-1
v_call: TRBV9
d_call: -
clone_size: -
cdr3_aa: CASSVGTGIRVNTEAFF
cdr3_nt: TGTGCCAGCAGCGTAGGAACAGGGATTAGGGTGAACACTGAAGCTTTCTTT

cdr3_length: 15
j_call: TRBJ2-3
v_call: TRBV7-9
d_call: -
clone_size: -
cdr3_aa: CASFKGAGGPDTQYF
cdr3_nt: TGTGCCAGCTTCAAGGGAGCTGGAGGGCCAGATACGCAGTATTTT

cdr3_length: 15
j_call: TRBJ2-5
v_call: TRBV15
d_call: -
clone_size: -
cdr3_aa: CATSRGPGVLMAQYF
cdr3_nt: TGTGCCACCAGCAGAGGTCCAGGGGTATTAATGGCCCAGTACTTC

cdr3_length: 15
j_call: TRBJ2-1
v_call: TRBV11-3
d_call: TRBD1
clone_size: few
cdr3_aa: CASSYGTGASNEQFF
cdr3_nt: TGTGCCAGCAGCTACGGGACAGGGGCTAGCAATGAGCAGTTCTTC

cdr3_length: 15
j_call: TRBJ1-2
v_call: TRBV6-1
d_call: -
clone_size: -
cdr3_aa: CASKERGGQHYGYTF
cdr3_nt: TGTGCCAGCAAAGAGAGAGGAGGGCAGCACTATGGCTACACCTTC

cdr3_length: 15
j_call: TRBJ1-2
v_call: TRBV10-3
d_call: TRBD1
clone_size: -
cdr3_aa: CAISESIRDRHGYTF
cdr3_nt: TGTGCCATCAGTGAGTCGATCCGGGACAGGCATGGCTACACCTTC

cdr3_length: 17
j_call: TRBJ2-1
v_call: TRBV7-3
d_call: TRBD2
clone_size: many
cdr3_aa: CASSFGVPSGVYNEQFF
cdr3_nt: TGTGCCAGCAGCTTCGGGGTTCCTAGCGGGGTCTACAATGAGCAGTTCTTC

cdr3_length: 17
j_call: TRBJ1-4
v_call: TRBV5-6
d_call: -
clone_size: -
cdr3_aa: CASSLRGRIRENEKLFF
cdr3_nt: TGTGCCAGCAGCTTGAGGGGTCGGATTAGGGAAAATGAAAAACTGTTTTTT

cdr3_length: 13
j_call: TRBJ1-2
v_call: TRBV6-6
d_call: TRBD1
clone_size: -
cdr3_aa: CASQWGQGRGYTF
cdr3_nt: TGTGCCAGCCAGTGGGGACAGGGGCGCGGCTACACCTTC

cdr3_length: 14
j_call: TRBJ1-1
v_call: TRBV6-5
d_call: -
clone_size: -
cdr3_aa: CASSANSLNTEAFF
cdr3_nt: TGTGCCAGCAGCGCGAACAGTCTGAACACTGAAGCTTTCTTT

cdr3_length: 16
j_call: TRBJ2-2
v_call: TRBV6-5
d_call: -
clone_size: -
cdr3_aa: CASSYTPGLSTGELFF
cdr3_nt: TGTGCCAGCAGTTACACACCGGGACTGAGCACCGGGGAGCTGTTTTTT

cdr3_length: 15
j_call: TRBJ1-3
v_call: TRBV6-5
d_call: TRBD1
clone_size: -
cdr3_aa: CASSPNRGPGNTIYF
cdr3_nt: TGTGCCAGCAGTCCAAACAGGGGGCCGGGAAACACCATATATTTT

cdr3_length: 13
j_call: TRBJ1-2
v_call: TRBV30
d_call: -
clone_size: -
cdr3_aa: CACVGSSSFGYTF
cdr3_nt: TGTGCCTGCGTGGGCAGTTCCTCTTTTGGCTACACCTTC

cdr3_length: 12
j_call: TRBJ1-2
v_call: TRBV7-2
d_call: -
clone_size: -
cdr3_aa: CASSLAKYGYTF
cdr3_nt: TGTGCCAGCAGCTTAGCCAAATATGGCTACACCTTC